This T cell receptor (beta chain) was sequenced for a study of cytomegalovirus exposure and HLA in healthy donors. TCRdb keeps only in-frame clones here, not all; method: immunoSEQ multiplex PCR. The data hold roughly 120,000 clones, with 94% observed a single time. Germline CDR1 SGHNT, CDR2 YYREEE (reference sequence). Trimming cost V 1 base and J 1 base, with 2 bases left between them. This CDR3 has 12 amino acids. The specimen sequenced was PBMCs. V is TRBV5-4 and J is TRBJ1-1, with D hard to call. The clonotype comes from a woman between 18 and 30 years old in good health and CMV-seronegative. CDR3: CASSLQNTEAFF. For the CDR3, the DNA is TGTGCCAGCAGCTTGCAGAACACTGAAGCTTTCTTT.